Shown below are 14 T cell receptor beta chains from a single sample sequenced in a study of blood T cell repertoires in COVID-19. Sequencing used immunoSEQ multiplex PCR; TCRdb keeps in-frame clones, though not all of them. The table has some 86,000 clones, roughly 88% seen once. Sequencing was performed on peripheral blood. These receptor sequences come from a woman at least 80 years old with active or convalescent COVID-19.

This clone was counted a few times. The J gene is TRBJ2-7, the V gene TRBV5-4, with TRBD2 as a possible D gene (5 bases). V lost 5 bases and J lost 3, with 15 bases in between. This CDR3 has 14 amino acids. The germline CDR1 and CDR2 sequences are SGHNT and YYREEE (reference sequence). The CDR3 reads CASRRDLAFYEQYF. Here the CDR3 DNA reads TGTGCCAGCAGAAGAGACCTAGCTTTCTACGAGCAGTACTTC.

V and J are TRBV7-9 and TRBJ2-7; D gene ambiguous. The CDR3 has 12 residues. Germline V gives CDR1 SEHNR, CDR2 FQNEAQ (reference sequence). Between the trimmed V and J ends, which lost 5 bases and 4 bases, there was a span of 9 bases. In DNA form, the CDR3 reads TGTGCCAGCAGCCCCTCCGGGTACGAGCAGTACTTC. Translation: CASSPSGYEQYF.

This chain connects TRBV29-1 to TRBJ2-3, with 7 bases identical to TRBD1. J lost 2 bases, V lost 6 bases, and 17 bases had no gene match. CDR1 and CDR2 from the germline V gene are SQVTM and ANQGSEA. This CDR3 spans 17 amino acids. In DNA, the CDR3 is TGCAGCGTACACACCGACAGGGCCCAGAGACCCACAGATACGCAGTATTTT. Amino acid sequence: CSVHTDRAQRPTDTQYF.

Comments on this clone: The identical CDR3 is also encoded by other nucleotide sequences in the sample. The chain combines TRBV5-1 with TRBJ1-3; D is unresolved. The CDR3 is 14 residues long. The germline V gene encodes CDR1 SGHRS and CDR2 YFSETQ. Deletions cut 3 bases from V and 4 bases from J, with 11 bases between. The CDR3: CASSSTGAGNTIYF. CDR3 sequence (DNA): TGCGCCAGCAGCTCCACGGGAGCAGGAAACACCATATATTTT.

CDR3 DNA: TGTGCCAGCAGTACGCGGGGCGACGTTAACTATGGCTACACCTTC. It specifies CASSTRGDVNYGYTF. This chain joins TRBV6-5 and TRBJ1-2; D perhaps matches TRBD1 (5 bases). The germline V gene has CDR1 MNHEY and CDR2 SVGAGI. This CDR3 spans 15 amino acids. V was pared by 5 bases and J by 1 base, with 14 bases between.

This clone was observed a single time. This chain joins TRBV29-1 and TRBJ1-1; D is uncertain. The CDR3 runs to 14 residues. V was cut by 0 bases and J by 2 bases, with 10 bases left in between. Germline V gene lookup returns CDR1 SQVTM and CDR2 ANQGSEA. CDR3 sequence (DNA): TGCAGCGTTGAAGACAGGCCAGCTAACACTGAAGCTTTCTTT. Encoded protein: CSVEDRPANTEAFF. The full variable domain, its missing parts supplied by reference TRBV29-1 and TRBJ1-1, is SAVISQKPSRDICQRGTSLTIQCQVDSQVTMMFWYRQQPGQSLTLIATANQGSEATYESGFVIDKFPISRPNLTFSTLTVSNMSPEDSSIYLCSVEDRPANTEAFFGQGTRLTVV.

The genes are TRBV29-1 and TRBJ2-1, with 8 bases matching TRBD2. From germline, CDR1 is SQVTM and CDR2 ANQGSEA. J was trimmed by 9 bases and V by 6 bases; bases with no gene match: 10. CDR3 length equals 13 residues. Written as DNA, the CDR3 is TGCAGCGTCCGGGAACTAGCGGCGTCTGAGCAGTTCTTC. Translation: CSVRELAASEQFF.

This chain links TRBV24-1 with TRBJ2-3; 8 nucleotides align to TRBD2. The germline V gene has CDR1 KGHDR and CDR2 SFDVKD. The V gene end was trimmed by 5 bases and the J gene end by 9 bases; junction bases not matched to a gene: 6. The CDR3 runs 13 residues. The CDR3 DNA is TGTGCCACCAGTGCGGCGGGAGGCGCCACGCAGTATTTT. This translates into CATSAAGGATQYF.

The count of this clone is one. The CDR3 sequence: CASSRGDLYNEQFF. The CDR3 DNA sequence: TGTGCCAGTAGTAGGGGAGACCTCTACAATGAGCAGTTCTTC. The chain couples TRBV19 to TRBJ2-1, with D perhaps matching TRBD2 (5 bases). Germline V gene data show CDR1 as LNHDA and CDR2 as SQIVND (reference sequence). V dropped 4 bases and J dropped 3 bases, with 10 bases sitting between them. This CDR3 spans 14 amino acids.

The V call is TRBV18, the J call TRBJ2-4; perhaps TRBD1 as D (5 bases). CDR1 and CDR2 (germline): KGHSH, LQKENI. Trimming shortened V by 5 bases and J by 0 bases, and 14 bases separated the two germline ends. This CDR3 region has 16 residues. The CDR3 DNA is TGTGCCAGCTCATTCCAGGGTTCTATAGCCAAAAACATTCAGTACTTC. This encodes CASSFQGSIAKNIQYF.

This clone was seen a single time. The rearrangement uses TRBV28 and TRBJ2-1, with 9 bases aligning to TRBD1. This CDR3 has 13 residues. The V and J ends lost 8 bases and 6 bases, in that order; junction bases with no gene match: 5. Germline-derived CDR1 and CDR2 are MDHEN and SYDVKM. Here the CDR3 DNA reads TGTGCCAGCCAGGGACAGGGCCCCAATGAGCAGTTCTTC. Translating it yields CASQGQGPNEQFF. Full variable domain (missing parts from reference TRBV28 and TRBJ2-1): DVKVTQSSRYLVKRTGEKVFLECVQDMDHENMFWYRQDPGLGLRLIYFSYDVKMKEKGDIPEGYSVSREKKERFSLILESASTNQTSMYLCASQGQGPNEQFFGPGTRLTVL.

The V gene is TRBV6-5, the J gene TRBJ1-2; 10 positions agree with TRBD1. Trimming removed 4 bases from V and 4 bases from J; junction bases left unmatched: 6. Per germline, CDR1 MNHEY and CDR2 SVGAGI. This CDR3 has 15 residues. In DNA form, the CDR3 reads TGTGCCAGCAGTTTGGGACAGGGGCTTAGCTATGGCTACACCTTC. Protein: CASSLGQGLSYGYTF.

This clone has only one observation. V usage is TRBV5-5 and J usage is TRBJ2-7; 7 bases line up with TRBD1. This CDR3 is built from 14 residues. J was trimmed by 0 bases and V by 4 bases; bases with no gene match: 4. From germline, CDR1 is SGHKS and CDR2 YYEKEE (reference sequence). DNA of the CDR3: TGTGCCAGCAGCGGATCAGGGGGCTCCTACGAGCAGTACTTC. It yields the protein CASSGSGGSYEQYF.

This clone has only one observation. The CDR3 DNA follows: TGTGCCAGCAGCTTAGATGTTAGGACTCCCCTAGGCGGGGAGACCCAGTACTTC. Translation: CASSLDVRTPLGGETQYF. The genes are TRBV11-2 and TRBJ2-5; a weak D match, TRBD2 (5 bases). The germline V gene encodes CDR1 SGHAT and CDR2 FQNNGV. The germline V and J ends were trimmed by 0 bases and 5 bases, with 22 bases remaining between them. CDR3 length equals 18 residues.